The 10 T cell receptor beta chains reported below all come from one sample, sequenced in a study of early T cells in non-severe SARS-CoV-2 infection. In TCRdb, the 5' RACE reads were re-called with MiXCR into one record per CDR3 protein. The sample records tens of thousands of distinct CDR3 sequences, over 10% being singletons. The material sequenced was whole blood. Receptors were obtained from an adult who was a healthcare worker with PCR-confirmed SARS-CoV-2 infection or an uninfected control (not recorded which).

This clonotype was seen more than once but under ten times. J is TRBJ1-5 and V is TRBV6-2 or TRBV6-3; 11 nucleotides line up with TRBD1. Germline values: CDR1 MNHEY, CDR2 SVGEGT. The junction had 8 bases not matched to a gene; V was cut back by 5 bases and J by 2 bases. This CDR3 region has 17 residues. The DNA of the CDR3 is TGTGCCAGCAGTCCCCTGGGACAGGGGGGTCGCAATCAGCCCCAGCATTTT. Amino acid sequence: CASSPLGQGGRNQPQHF.

This chain links TRBV6-5 with TRBJ1-6; D uncertain. V was pared by 0 bases and J by 8 bases, with 5 bases between. Germline V gene data show CDR1 as MNHEY and CDR2 as SVGAGI. The CDR3 consists of 13 residues. The CDR3 sequence is CASSYSSYSPLHF. The CDR3 DNA reads as TGTGCCAGCAGTTACTCGAGCTATTCACCCCTCCACTTT.

This rearrangement joins TRBV29-1 to TRBJ2-3; 8 nucleotides agree with TRBD2. V gave up 7 bases and J gave up 10 bases; unmatched junction bases: 19. CDR3 size: 15 residues. Germline V gene sequence: CDR1 SQVTM, CDR2 ANQGSEA. This CDR3 is CSAGGPAGAPAAQYF. The CDR3 DNA follows: TGCAGCGCTGGGGGGCCAGCGGGGGCTCCCGCCGCGCAGTATTTT.

The sample holds many counts of this clonotype. This chain uses TRBV5-1 with TRBJ2-1, with 8 positions matching TRBD2. Trimming cost V 4 bases and J 1 base; bases outside gene matches: 4. The CDR3 has 15 residues. CDR1 is SGHRS, CDR2 YFSETQ, per germline. As DNA, the CDR3 is TGCGCCAGCAGCCCGGCGGGGGGTTCCTACAATGAGCAGTTCTTC. It specifies CASSPAGGSYNEQFF.

This chain uses TRBV4-1 with TRBJ2-7; 10 nucleotides line up with TRBD1. Trimming took 2 bases from V and 1 from J; bases not matched to a gene: 2. The CDR3 sequence is 15 residues long. CDR1 and CDR2 from the germline V gene are MGHRA and YSYEKL. As DNA, the CDR3 is TGCGCCAGCAGCCAACGGGGACAGGGGTCCTACGAGCAGTACTTC. Translation: CASSQRGQGSYEQYF.

Ten or more counts support this clonotype. The chain combines TRBV18 with TRBJ1-5, with 7 positions matching TRBD1. There are 18 residues in the CDR3. Per germline, CDR1 KGHSH and CDR2 LQKENI. The V gene end was trimmed by 0 bases and the J gene end by 0 bases; junction bases not matched to a gene: 8. The CDR3 spells CASSPPGTEPYSNQPQHF. The CDR3 bases are TGTGCCAGCTCACCACCGGGGACAGAGCCATATAGCAATCAGCCCCAGCATTTT.

V gene TRBV7-8 combines with J gene TRBJ2-3; D is possibly TRBD1 or TRBD2 (5 bases each). CDR1 SGHVS and CDR2 FQNEAQ come from the germline V gene. V was cut by 2 bases and J by 2 bases, with 11 bases left in between. The CDR3 totals 15 residues. CDR3 loop: CASSLSQGDTDTQYF. The CDR3 coding sequence is TGTGCCAGCAGCTTATCCCAGGGAGACACAGATACGCAGTATTTT.

The chain has TRBV7-2 and TRBJ2-3; D is ambiguous. V was pared by 8 bases and J by 4 bases, with 7 bases between. Germline V CDR1 and CDR2: SGHTA, FQGNSA. This CDR3 contains 11 residues. The CDR3 sequence is CASRSADTQYF. Written as DNA, the CDR3 is TGTGCCAGCCGTTCAGCAGATACGCAGTATTTT.

The chain joins TRBV4-1 to TRBJ1-1; D is undetermined. Germline V gives CDR1 MGHRA, CDR2 YSYEKL. The V end lost 0 bases, the J end lost 0 bases, and 11 bases lay between the germline ends. The CDR3 totals 16 residues. CDR3 amino acids: CASSQDATGMNTEAFF. The CDR3 DNA sequence: TGCGCCAGCAGCCAAGATGCTACCGGGATGAACACTGAAGCTTTCTTT.

The chain is built from TRBV30 and TRBJ2-7; possible D gene TRBD1, 6 bases. V was cut by 5 bases and J by 3 bases, with 14 bases left in between. The V gene's germline CDR1 is GTSNPN and CDR2 SVGIG (reference sequence). This CDR3 comprises 13 residues. CDR3 DNA: TGTGCCTGGCAGAGTACAGGGATCTACGAGCAGTACTTC. Its protein product is CAWQSTGIYEQYF.